The 5 T cell receptor beta chains below all came from one sample that was sequenced in a study of blood T cell repertoires in COVID-19. Sequencing was performed with immunoSEQ multiplex PCR; in TCRdb, only in-frame clones are kept and a portion is missing. The sample includes 150,000 to 200,000 clones, about 83% of them seen just once. The sample taken for sequencing was PBMCs or T cells enriched from blood (not recorded which). The source is a woman aged 25 to 39 who had recovered from COVID-19.

This chain links TRBV11-3 with TRBJ2-2; 10 nucleotides agree with TRBD1. Looked up from germline, CDR1 is SGHNT and CDR2 is YENEEA. The V and J ends lost 6 bases and 4 bases, in that order; junction bases with no gene match: 8. The CDR3 contains 16 residues. The CDR3 region has the DNA TGTGCCAGCAGTACCGGACAGGGGGTGGGCACCGGGGAGCTGTTTTTT. Amino acids: CASSTGQGVGTGELFF.

J is TRBJ2-2 and V is TRBV2; D possibly corresponds to TRBD1 (5 bases). With 5 bases removed from V and 5 bases from J, the gap between germline ends came to 15 bases. Germline-derived CDR1 and CDR2 are SNHLY and FYNNEI. The CDR3 sequence is 15 residues long. CDR3 DNA sequence: TGTGCCAGCAGTCTCCTCAGGGATAGAACCGGGGAGCTGTTTTTT. Its protein product is CASSLLRDRTGELFF.

This clone appeared a single time. The chain combines TRBV11-2 with TRBJ1-5, with D perhaps matching TRBD1 (6 bases). Trimming stripped 4 bases from V and 0 bases from J, with 13 bases between. Looked up from germline, CDR1 is SGHAT and CDR2 is FQNNGV. The CDR3 is 16 amino acids. The CDR3 DNA sequence: TGTGCCAGCAGCTACTCCGGGACAAATAGCAATCAGCCCCAGCATTTT. Translation: CASSYSGTNSNQPQHF. Based on the CDR3 plus reference TRBV11-2 and TRBJ1-5, the full variable domain is EAGVAQSPRYKIIEKRQSVAFWCNPISGHATLYWYQQILGQGPKLLIQFQNNGVVDDSQLPKDRFSAERLKGVDSTLKIQPAKLEDSAVYLCASSYSGTNSNQPQHFGDGTRLSIL.

The chain employs TRBV5-1 and TRBJ1-6; TRBD1 aligns across 7 bases. This CDR3 spans 15 amino acids. The germline gives CDR1 SGHRS, CDR2 YFSETQ. V lost 2 bases to trimming and J lost 7 bases; unmatched junction nucleotides: 6. The CDR3 DNA reads as TGCGCCAGCAGCTTCGGGACAGTTCAAAATTCACCCCTCCACTTT. It encodes CASSFGTVQNSPLHF.

The rearrangement uses TRBV19 and TRBJ2-7; 8 nucleotides align to TRBD2. CDR3 length: 15 amino acids. Germline CDR1 LNHDA, CDR2 SQIVND (reference sequence). J gave up 5 bases and V 8 bases, and 14 bases lay outside the gene matches. Written as DNA, the CDR3 is TGTGCCAGTTCCTCGGTGGCGGGAGGCACCGACGAGCAGTACTTC. Protein: CASSSVAGGTDEQYF.